This TCR beta chain is from a study of blood T cell repertoires in COVID-19. Overall study: T cells, B-cell-depleted T cells, or PBMCs provided the cDNA or gDNA that served as material.

Original methodology: Amplifying reference gene primers gave estimates of nucleated cell counts. The repertoire was sequenced with immunoSEQ multiplex PCR; TCRdb's copy has only in-frame clones and lacks some. For V, J and clone size, that table is used; D and trimming come from the DNA. This table holds approximately 450,000 clones, 85% to 90% found once. Grouping used clinical history reported by participants in a survey and questionnaire. Resolution of symptoms, clearance, or two negative PCRs was present in recovered Cohort 3 donors. This CDR3 is built from 15 residues. From germline, CDR1 is MDHEN and CDR2 SYDVKM. V was clipped by 7 bases and J by 4 bases; unmatched bases: 10.

The genes are TRBV28 and TRBJ1-1, with TRBD1 matching over 9 bases. The specimen was PBMCs or T cells enriched from blood (not recorded which). The origin of this receptor is a man aged 25-45 years who had recovered from COVID-19. In DNA form, the CDR3 reads TGTGCCAGCAATCCACCAGGACAGGGGTCCACTGAAGCTTTCTTT. It codes for CASNPPGQGSTEAFF.